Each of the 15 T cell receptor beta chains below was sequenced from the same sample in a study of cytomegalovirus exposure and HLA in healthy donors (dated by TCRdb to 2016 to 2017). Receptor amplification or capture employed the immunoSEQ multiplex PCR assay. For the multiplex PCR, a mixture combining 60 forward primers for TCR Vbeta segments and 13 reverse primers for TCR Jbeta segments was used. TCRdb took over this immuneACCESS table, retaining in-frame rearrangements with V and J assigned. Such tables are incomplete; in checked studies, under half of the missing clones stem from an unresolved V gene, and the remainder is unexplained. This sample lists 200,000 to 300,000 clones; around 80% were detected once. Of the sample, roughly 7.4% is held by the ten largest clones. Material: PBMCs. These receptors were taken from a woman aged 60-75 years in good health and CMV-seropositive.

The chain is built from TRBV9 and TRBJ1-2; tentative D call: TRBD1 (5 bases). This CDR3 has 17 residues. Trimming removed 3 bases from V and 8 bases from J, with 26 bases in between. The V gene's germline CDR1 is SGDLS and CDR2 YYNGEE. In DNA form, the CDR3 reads TGTGCCAGCAGCGCCTCATTAGTACTACAGGTCCCGAGGGGCTACACCTTC. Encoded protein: CASSASLVLQVPRGYTF.

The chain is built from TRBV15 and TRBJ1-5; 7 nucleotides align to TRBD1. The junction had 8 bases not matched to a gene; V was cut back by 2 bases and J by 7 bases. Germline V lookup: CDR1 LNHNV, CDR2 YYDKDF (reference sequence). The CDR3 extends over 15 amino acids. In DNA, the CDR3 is TGTGCCACCAGCAGATCGGACAGGCTGAGGCAGCCCCAGCATTTT. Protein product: CATSRSDRLRQPQHF.

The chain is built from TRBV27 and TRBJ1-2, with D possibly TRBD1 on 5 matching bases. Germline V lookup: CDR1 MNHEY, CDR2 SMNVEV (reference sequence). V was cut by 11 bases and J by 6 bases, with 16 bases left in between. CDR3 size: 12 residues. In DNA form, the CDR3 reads TGTGCCGTTAAAGACGGGGGAGATGGCTACACCTTC. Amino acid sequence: CAVKDGGDGYTF.

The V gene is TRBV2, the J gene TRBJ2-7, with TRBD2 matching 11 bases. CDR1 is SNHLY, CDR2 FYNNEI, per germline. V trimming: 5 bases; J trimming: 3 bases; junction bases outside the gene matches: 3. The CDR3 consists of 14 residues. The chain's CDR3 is CASSSGLADYEQYF. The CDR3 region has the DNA TGTGCCAGCAGTTCGGGACTAGCGGACTACGAGCAGTACTTC. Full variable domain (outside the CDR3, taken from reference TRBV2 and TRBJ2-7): EPEVTQTPSHQVTQMGQEVILRCVPISNHLYFYWYRQILGQKVEFLVSFYNNEISEKSEIFDDQFSVERPDGSNFTLKIRSTKLEDSAMYFCASSSGLADYEQYFGPGTRLTVT.

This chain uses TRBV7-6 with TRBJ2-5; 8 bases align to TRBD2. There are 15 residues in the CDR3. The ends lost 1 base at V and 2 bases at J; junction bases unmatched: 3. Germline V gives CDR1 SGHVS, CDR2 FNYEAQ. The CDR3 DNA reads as TGTGCCAGCAGCTTAGGCGGGACTAGACAAGAGACCCAGTACTTC. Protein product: CASSLGGTRQETQYF.

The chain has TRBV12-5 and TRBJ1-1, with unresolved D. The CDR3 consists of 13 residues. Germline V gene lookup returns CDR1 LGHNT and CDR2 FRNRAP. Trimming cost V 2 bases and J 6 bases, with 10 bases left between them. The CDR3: CASGLWAAAEAFF. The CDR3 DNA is TGTGCTAGTGGTTTGTGGGCAGCCGCTGAAGCTTTCTTT.

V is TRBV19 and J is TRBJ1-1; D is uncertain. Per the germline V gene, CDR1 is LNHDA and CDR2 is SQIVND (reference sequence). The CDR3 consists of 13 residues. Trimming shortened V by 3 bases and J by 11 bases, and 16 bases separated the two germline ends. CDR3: CASSIGPRLGAFF. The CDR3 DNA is TGTGCCAGTAGTATTGGGCCTCGCCTTGGGGCTTTCTTT.

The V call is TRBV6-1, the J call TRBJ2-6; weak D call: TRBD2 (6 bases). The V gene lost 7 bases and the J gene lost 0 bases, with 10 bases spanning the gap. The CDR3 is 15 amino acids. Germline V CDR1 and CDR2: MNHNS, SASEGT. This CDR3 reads CASNPGSSGANVLTF. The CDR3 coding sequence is TGTGCCAGCAACCCCGGGAGCTCTGGGGCCAACGTCCTGACTTTC.

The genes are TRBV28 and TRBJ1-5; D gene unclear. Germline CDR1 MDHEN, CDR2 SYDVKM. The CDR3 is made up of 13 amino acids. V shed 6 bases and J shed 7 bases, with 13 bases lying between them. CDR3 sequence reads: CASSPDGRQPQHF. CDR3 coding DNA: TGTGCCAGCAGCCCGGACGGGAGACAGCCCCAGCATTTT.

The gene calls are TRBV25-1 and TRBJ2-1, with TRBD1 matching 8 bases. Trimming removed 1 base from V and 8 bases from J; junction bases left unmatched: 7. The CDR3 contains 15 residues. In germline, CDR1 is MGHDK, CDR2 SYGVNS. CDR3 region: CASSESRTGWDEQFF. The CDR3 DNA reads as TGTGCCAGCAGTGAATCTCGGACAGGGTGGGATGAGCAGTTCTTC.

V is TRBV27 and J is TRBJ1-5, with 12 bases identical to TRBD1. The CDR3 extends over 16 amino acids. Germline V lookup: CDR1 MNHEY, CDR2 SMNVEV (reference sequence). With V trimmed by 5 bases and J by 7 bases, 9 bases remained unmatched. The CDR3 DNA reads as TGTGCCAGCAGTCTCGGGGGACAGGGGGCCCGACAGCCCCAGCATTTT. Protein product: CASSLGGQGARQPQHF.

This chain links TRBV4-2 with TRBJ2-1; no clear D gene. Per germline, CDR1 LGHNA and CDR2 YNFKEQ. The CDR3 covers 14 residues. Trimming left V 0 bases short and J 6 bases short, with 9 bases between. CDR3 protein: CASSQDPLSNEQFF. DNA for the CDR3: TGTGCCAGCAGCCAAGATCCTCTCTCCAATGAGCAGTTCTTC.

CDR3 amino acids: CASSPGQGASYEQYF. For the CDR3, the DNA is TGTGCCAGCAGTCCAGGACAGGGGGCTAGCTACGAGCAGTACTTC. The chain employs TRBV27 and TRBJ2-7; the match to TRBD1 covers 11 bases. The V and J ends lost 5 bases and 3 bases, in that order; junction bases with no gene match: 6. The CDR3 is 15 residues long. The V gene's germline CDR1 is MNHEY and CDR2 SMNVEV (reference sequence).

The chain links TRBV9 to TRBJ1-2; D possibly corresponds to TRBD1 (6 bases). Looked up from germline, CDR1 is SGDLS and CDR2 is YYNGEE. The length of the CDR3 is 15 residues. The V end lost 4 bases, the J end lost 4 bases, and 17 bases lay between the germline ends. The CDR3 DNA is TGTGCCAGCAGCACCTCACTTCGGACAGCCTATGGCTACACCTTC. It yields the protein CASSTSLRTAYGYTF.

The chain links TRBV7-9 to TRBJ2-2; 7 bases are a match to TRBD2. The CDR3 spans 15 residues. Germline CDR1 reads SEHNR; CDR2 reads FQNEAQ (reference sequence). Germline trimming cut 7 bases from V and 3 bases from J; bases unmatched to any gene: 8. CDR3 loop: CASKPTSSDTGELFF. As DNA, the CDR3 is TGTGCCAGCAAGCCGACTAGCTCCGACACCGGGGAGCTGTTTTTT.